This T cell receptor (beta chain) comes out of a study of memory CD4+ T cells and cytomegalovirus serostatus. Study context: Of the healthy Belgian adults, several were CMV seropositive and 20 to 30 seronegative.

This clone was detected only a few times. Single viable CD3+CD4+CD8-CD45RO+ cells were sorted as the memory CD4+ T cells. Measured with immunoSEQ multiplex PCR; TCRdb has only the in-frame clones, and not every one. Of some 87,000 clones listed, roughly 80% were seen once; the top ten hold about 3.6%. The specimen sequenced was memory CD4+ T cells from blood. This sequence was found in an adult in good health and CMV-seropositive.

CDR3 loop: CASSSQGETYNEQFF. The CDR3 nucleotides are TGTGCCAGCAGCTCCCAGGGGGAAACCTACAATGAGCAGTTCTTC. V gene TRBV7-2 combines with J gene TRBJ2-1, with 7 nucleotides matching TRBD1. The V gene end was trimmed by 4 bases and the J gene end by 2 bases; junction bases not matched to a gene: 5. Looked up from germline, CDR1 is SGHTA and CDR2 is FQGNSA. The CDR3 loop spans 15 amino acids.